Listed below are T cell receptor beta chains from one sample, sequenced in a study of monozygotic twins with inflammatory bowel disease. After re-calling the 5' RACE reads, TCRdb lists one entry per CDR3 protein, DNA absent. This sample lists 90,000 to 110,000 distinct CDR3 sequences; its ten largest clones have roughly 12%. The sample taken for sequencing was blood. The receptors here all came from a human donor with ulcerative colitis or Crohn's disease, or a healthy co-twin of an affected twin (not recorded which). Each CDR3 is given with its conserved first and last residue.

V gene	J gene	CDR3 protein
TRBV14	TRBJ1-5	CASSQEAGGNQPQHF
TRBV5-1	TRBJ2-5	CASSLAFSLETQYF
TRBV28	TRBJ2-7	CASYSSGQLSYEQYF
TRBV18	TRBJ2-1	CASSLRTGNEQFF
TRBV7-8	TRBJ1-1	CASSFPGGSGGDTEAFF
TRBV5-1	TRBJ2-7	CASSHSSGRDYEQYF
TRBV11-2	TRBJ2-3	CASSLELAGEPLKTDTQYF
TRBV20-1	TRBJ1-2	CSARDAPGANYGYTF
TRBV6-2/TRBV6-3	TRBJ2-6	CASSYAGWGSGANVLTF
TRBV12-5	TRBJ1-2	CASGLTGSGYGYTF
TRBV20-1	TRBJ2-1	CSAHSAGGRNEQFF
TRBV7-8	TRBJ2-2	CASSLLFPSSNTGELFF
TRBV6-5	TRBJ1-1	CASSYGGTVNTEAFF
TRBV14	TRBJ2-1	CASSQEAGGYNEQFF
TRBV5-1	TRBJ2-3	CASTDSYTDTQYF
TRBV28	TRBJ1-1	CASKEDRPLNTEAFF
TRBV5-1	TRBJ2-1	CASSLNAGGPGNEQFF
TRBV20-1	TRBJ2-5	CSAPTSGSAETQYF
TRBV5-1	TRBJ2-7	CASSLPPPSGEQYF
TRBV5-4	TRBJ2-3	CASSLSDQAPSDTQYF
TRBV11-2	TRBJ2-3	CASSLDRPGGTDTQYF
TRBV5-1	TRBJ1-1	CASSLLGNTEAFF
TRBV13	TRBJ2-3	CASSRSMGTDTQYF
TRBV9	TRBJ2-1	CASSPHPVGGLDEQFF
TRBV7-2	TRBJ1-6	CASSSNLGGNNSPLHF
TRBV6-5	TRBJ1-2	CASSYSTRSLNYGYTF
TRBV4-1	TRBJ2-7	CASSLDRTEHYEQYF
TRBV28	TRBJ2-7	CASSLGGGQYF
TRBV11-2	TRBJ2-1	CASSPLRSSYNEQFF
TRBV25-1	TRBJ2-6	CASRTSGSGANVLTF
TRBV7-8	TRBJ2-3	CASNNVADTQYF
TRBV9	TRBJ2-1	CASSIVQGGDEQFF
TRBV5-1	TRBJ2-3	CASSPPENPADTQYF
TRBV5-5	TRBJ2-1	CASSLVGEGSYNEQFF
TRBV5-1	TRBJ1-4	CASSLMGATNEKLFF
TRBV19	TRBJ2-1	CASSIRGRGSYNEQFF